The next 29 T cell receptor beta chains were all read from a single sample in a study of blood T cell repertoires in COVID-19. The method was immunoSEQ multiplex PCR; TCRdb's version includes in-frame clones alone and lacks a portion of them. The sample consists of about 290,000 clones, roughly 89% of them appearing once. What was sequenced was peripheral blood. These receptors came from a woman aged 25-40 years with COVID-19, enrolled during active disease.

The chain employs TRBV4-1 and TRBJ1-3, with 7 nucleotides matching TRBD1. V lost 5 bases to trimming and J lost 4 bases; unmatched junction nucleotides: 11. Germline V gives CDR1 MGHRA, CDR2 YSYEKL. This CDR3 is built from 16 residues. Here the CDR3 reads CASSKKGGTEGNTIYF. The CDR3 region has the DNA TGCGCCAGCAGCAAGAAGGGTGGGACAGAAGGAAACACCATATATTTT.

CDR3 loop: CASSPPVDREISEQYF. DNA for the CDR3: TGTGCCAGCTCACCACCGGTAGACAGGGAGATCTCCGAGCAGTACTTC. V usage is TRBV18 and J usage is TRBJ2-7, with TRBD1 identical over 7 bases. Germline V gene sequence: CDR1 KGHSH, CDR2 LQKENI. The CDR3 loop spans 16 amino acids. V gave up 0 bases and J gave up 6 bases; unmatched junction bases: 11.

The CDR3 region has the DNA TGTGCCAGCAGCTTGGCCGGGGGGGAAGCCAGCACAGATACGCAGTATTTT. The encoded protein is CASSLAGGEASTDTQYF. The chain recombines TRBV5-6 with TRBJ2-3; 8 bases are shared with TRBD2. Germline lookup yields CDR1 SGHDT and CDR2 YYEEEE. This CDR3 has 17 residues. The V and J ends lost 0 bases and 0 bases, in that order; junction bases with no gene match: 6.

V is TRBV29-1 and J is TRBJ2-7, with D maybe TRBD2 (7 bases). This CDR3 spans 13 amino acids. The germline V gene has CDR1 SQVTM and CDR2 ANQGSEA. Trimming left V 4 bases short and J 7 bases short, with 17 bases between. The CDR3 nucleotides read TGCAGCGTTGTCCCCGGGGGGCTTCGGGAGCAGTACTTC. This gives the protein CSVVPGGLREQYF.

This sequence joins TRBV28 and TRBJ1-5, with D possibly being TRBD1 (6 bases). V lost 7 bases and J 0 bases, leaving 19 bases between the germline ends. The CDR3 spans 17 residues. CDR1 is MDHEN and CDR2 is SYDVKM in the germline V gene. CDR3 amino acids: CASKPHRDNISNQPQHF. CDR3 in DNA: TGTGCCAGCAAGCCCCACCGGGACAATATTAGCAATCAGCCCCAGCATTTT.

This chain joins TRBV9 and TRBJ1-1; weak D call: TRBD1 (6 bases). Per germline, CDR1 SGDLS and CDR2 YYNGEE. This CDR3 is built from 15 residues. V was clipped by 2 bases and J by 1 base, with 12 bases between them. The CDR3 bases are TGTGCCAGCAGCGTGTCCAGGGGCGGGAACACTGAAGCTTTCTTT. Its translation: CASSVSRGGNTEAFF. The full variable domain, in which reference TRBV9 and TRBJ1-1 provide the parts outside the CDR3, is DSGVTQTPKHLITATGQRVTLRCSPRSGDLSVYWYQQSLDQGLQFLIQYYNGEERAKGNILERFSAQQFPDLHSELNLSSLELGDSALYFCASSVSRGGNTEAFFGQGTRLTVV.

V usage is TRBV27 and J usage is TRBJ1-2; D is possibly TRBD1 (6 bases). The V gene's germline CDR1 is MNHEY and CDR2 SMNVEV (reference sequence). V lost 6 bases and J lost 7, with 24 bases in between. The CDR3 has 16 amino acids. The CDR3 loop is CASSPSGGVRGGGYTF. In DNA form, the CDR3 reads TGTGCCAGCAGCCCCTCTGGAGGGGTTAGGGGGGGTGGCTACACCTTC.

V is TRBV7-8 and J is TRBJ2-2; the D gene is possibly TRBD2 (5 bases). Between the trimmed V and J ends, which lost 5 bases and 7 bases, there was a span of 14 bases. The CDR3 spans 14 residues. Germline values: CDR1 SGHVS, CDR2 FQNEAQ. CDR3 DNA sequence: TGTGCCAGCAGCCGCCTTTTGAGGGTCGGGGAGCTGTTTTTT. Translation gives CASSRLLRVGELFF.

The V and J genes are TRBV6-5 and TRBJ1-1; no reliable D call. Germline values: CDR1 MNHEY, CDR2 SVGAGI. The CDR3 length is 15 residues. Trimming took off 6 bases at V and 0 bases at J, with 14 bases between the two ends. CDR3 loop: CASRAAQAVNTEAFF. The DNA of the CDR3 is TGTGCCAGCAGAGCGGCCCAGGCGGTGAACACTGAAGCTTTCTTT.

The chain uses TRBV3-1 (or the pseudogene TRBV3-2) and TRBJ1-1, with D unresolved. V was clipped by 4 bases and J by 1 base, with 7 bases between them. The CDR3 covers 13 residues. Germline V lookup: CDR1 LGHDT, CDR2 YNNKEL (reference sequence). The CDR3 sequence is CASSRGWNTEAFF. DNA of the CDR3: TGTGCCAGCAGCCGAGGTTGGAACACTGAAGCTTTCTTT.

The rearrangement joins TRBV2 to TRBJ2-3; 9 bases match TRBD2. Per germline, CDR1 SNHLY and CDR2 FYNNEI. J was trimmed by 2 bases and V by 6 bases; bases with no gene match: 9. The CDR3 is 16 residues long. The CDR3 coding sequence is TGTGCCAGCAGATCTACGGCGGGGGGGACCACAGATACGCAGTATTTT. Translation: CASRSTAGGTTDTQYF.

This clone was observed a handful of times. This sequence joins TRBV4-1 and TRBJ2-7; 7 bases align to TRBD1. The V segment lost 1 base and the J segment 0 bases; nucleotides outside the gene matches: 0. Germline CDR1 reads MGHRA; CDR2 reads YSYEKL. This CDR3 comprises 14 residues. CDR3 protein: CASSQGQGSYEQYF. The CDR3 nucleotides read TGCGCCAGCAGCCAAGGACAGGGCTCCTACGAGCAGTACTTC.

V is TRBV6-5 and J is TRBJ2-3; possibly TRBD2 for D (5 bases). This CDR3 has 13 amino acids. Trimming cost V 0 bases and J 8 bases, with 9 bases left between them. CDR1 MNHEY and CDR2 SVGAGI come from the germline V gene. The CDR3 region has the DNA TGTGCCAGCAGTTACTCGGAGGACCCTACGCAGTATTTT. Translation: CASSYSEDPTQYF.

The chain joins TRBV18 to TRBJ1-3; 7 nucleotides line up with TRBD1. This CDR3 has 15 amino acids. Germline CDR1 and CDR2: KGHSH and LQKENI. V lost 3 bases and J lost 3; bases outside the gene matches: 5. CDR3 sequence: CASSPRGDGGNTIYF. DNA for the CDR3: TGTGCCAGCTCACCCAGGGGGGACGGTGGAAACACCATATATTTT.

This chain connects TRBV6-5 to TRBJ1-2; a weak D match, TRBD1 (6 bases). The CDR3 spans 14 residues. Trimming removed 3 bases from V and 3 bases from J, with 11 bases in between. CDR1 MNHEY and CDR2 SVGAGI come from the germline V gene. The CDR3 DNA reads TGTGCCAGCAGTTATGGGGGCGCGGACTATGGCTACACCTTC. As protein: CASSYGGADYGYTF.

A single count supports this clone. CDR3 bases: TGTGCCAGCAGTAATTGGGGACAGGGAGCGGGCGAGCAGTACTTC. It specifies CASSNWGQGAGEQYF. The genes are TRBV27 and TRBJ2-7, with 9 bases that match TRBD1. This CDR3 region has 15 residues. V dropped 5 bases and J dropped 6; count of bases not matched to a gene: 11. Germline assignment: CDR1 MNHEY and CDR2 SMNVEV (reference sequence).

This chain joins TRBV7-9 and TRBJ1-4; no firm D call. V gave up 5 bases and J gave up 0 bases, with 16 bases separating them. The germline CDR1 and CDR2 sequences are SEHNR and FQNEAQ (reference sequence). The CDR3 sequence is 17 residues long. The DNA of the CDR3 is TGTGCCAGCAGCCAACCGCGTAGAGACACAACTAATGAAAAACTGTTTTTT. Protein: CASSQPRRDTTNEKLFF. The whole variable domain, filled in from reference TRBV7-9 and TRBJ1-4, reads DTGVSQNPRHKITKRGQNVTFRCDPISEHNRLYWYRQTLGQGPEFLTYFQNEAQLEKSRLLSDRFSAERPKGSFSTLEIQRTEQGDSAMYLCASSQPRRDTTNEKLFFGSGTQLSVL.

The chain employs TRBV10-1 and TRBJ2-1; TRBD2 matches at 7 bases. The ends lost 3 bases at V and 5 bases at J; junction bases unmatched: 1. The CDR3 is 13 residues long. Germline loops: CDR1 WNHNN, CDR2 SYGVQD (reference sequence). CDR3 in DNA: TGCGCCAGCAGTGATGGACTAGACAATGAGCAGTTCTTC. Encoded protein: CASSDGLDNEQFF.

V is TRBV23-1 and J is TRBJ2-7, with 8 bases identical to TRBD2. TRBV23-1 is noted as an ORF with a role that remains uncertain. Trimming took 7 bases from V and 4 from J; bases not matched to a gene: 24. This CDR3 has 19 amino acids. This CDR3 reads CASTEPWERGPRGTYEQYF. CDR3 nucleotide sequence: TGCGCCAGCACTGAACCCTGGGAGCGGGGGCCCCGTGGGACTTACGAGCAGTACTTC.

This chain joins TRBV18 and TRBJ2-6; tentative D call: TRBD1 (5 bases). Trimming left V 2 bases short and J 1 base short, with 12 bases between. Per germline, CDR1 KGHSH and CDR2 LQKENI. CDR3 size: 17 residues. The CDR3 DNA follows: TGTGCCAGCTCACCAACCAGGGCCAATTCTGGGGCCAACGTCCTGACTTTC. It translates to CASSPTRANSGANVLTF.

The V gene is TRBV28, the J gene TRBJ1-6; D possibly corresponds to TRBD1 (5 bases). The germline CDR1 and CDR2 sequences are MDHEN and SYDVKM. V was clipped by 1 base and J by 10 bases, with 8 bases between them. This CDR3 has 13 residues. The DNA of the CDR3 is TGTGCCAGCAGTTTATTCGGGGGATCACCCCTCCACTTT. Translating gives CASSLFGGSPLHF.

To note about this clone: One end of the junction does not line up with germline, which may come from a read error. The rearrangement links TRBV6-1 to TRBJ1-5; D remains ambiguous. Germline V gene sequence: CDR1 MNHNS, CDR2 SASEGT. This CDR3 is 12 amino acids long. Written as DNA, the CDR3 is TGTGCCAGCAGTGAAATTAATCGGCCCCAGCATTTT. It translates to CASSEINRPQHF.

The V gene is TRBV6-5, the J gene TRBJ2-2; 7 bases are shared with TRBD2. Germline-derived CDR1 and CDR2 are MNHEY and SVGAGI. Trimming cost V 0 bases and J 2 bases; bases outside gene matches: 3. CDR3 length equals 16 residues. The CDR3 is CASSYSSGANTGELFF. In DNA, the CDR3 is TGTGCCAGCAGTTACTCGAGCGGGGCTAACACCGGGGAGCTGTTTTTT.

J is TRBJ1-5 and V is TRBV29-1; a possible D gene is TRBD1 (5 bases). CDR3 length: 13 residues. The germline V gene has CDR1 SQVTM and CDR2 ANQGSEA. Trimming took 6 bases from V and 4 from J, leaving 13 bases between them. CDR3 bases: TGCAGCGTCCGGGGGGTAGGGAATCAGCCCCAGCATTTT. It translates to CSVRGVGNQPQHF.

V and J are TRBV19 and TRBJ1-1; D uncertain. CDR1 LNHDA and CDR2 SQIVND come from the germline V gene (reference sequence). V lost 2 bases and J lost 1, with 14 bases in between. The CDR3 has 16 amino acids. The chain's CDR3 is CASSIYPSRGNTEAFF. The CDR3 DNA reads TGTGCCAGTAGTATATATCCCTCGCGGGGGAACACTGAAGCTTTCTTT.

The chain links TRBV4-2 to TRBJ2-7, with D unresolved. From germline, CDR1 is LGHNA and CDR2 YNFKEQ. The length of the CDR3 is 15 residues. Between the trimmed V and J ends, which lost 1 base and 2 bases, there was a span of 12 bases. This CDR3 reads CASSQGVRSTYEQYF. CDR3 nucleotides: TGTGCCAGCAGCCAAGGAGTTAGGAGCACCTACGAGCAGTACTTC.

This chain connects TRBV7-7 to TRBJ2-3, with 8 nucleotides matching TRBD2. Losses at the gene ends were 4 bases for V and 4 bases for J; bases not matched to a gene: 7. CDR3 length equals 15 residues. Germline CDR1 and CDR2: SSHAT and FNYEAQ (reference sequence). The CDR3 DNA sequence: TGTGCCAGCAGCTGGGGCGGCGGGGGGCCAGATACGCAGTATTTT. Its protein is CASSWGGGGPDTQYF.

CDR3 residues: CASSFPALAGSETQYF. The CDR3 DNA sequence: TGCGCCAGCAGCTTCCCGGCACTAGCGGGGTCAGAGACCCAGTACTTC. V gene TRBV5-1 combines with J gene TRBJ2-5; 10 positions agree with TRBD2. There are 16 residues in the CDR3. The V and J ends lost 2 bases and 4 bases, in that order; junction bases with no gene match: 8. In germline, CDR1 is SGHRS, CDR2 YFSETQ.

The J gene is TRBJ2-1, the V gene TRBV7-2; possibly TRBD2 for D (5 bases). From germline, CDR1 is SGHTA and CDR2 FQGNSA. V dropped 1 base and J dropped 4 bases, with 23 bases sitting between them. The CDR3 extends over 19 amino acids. CDR3 amino acids: CASSLDRLGGADRYNEQFF. The CDR3 nucleotides are TGTGCCAGCAGCTTAGATAGATTAGGTGGAGCGGACCGATACAATGAGCAGTTCTTC. Supplemented by reference TRBV7-2 and TRBJ2-1, the full variable domain reads GAGVSQSPSNKVTEKGKDVELRCDPISGHTALYWYRQSLGQGLEFLIYFQGNSAPDKSGLPSDRFSAERTGGSVSTLTIQRTQQEDSAVYLCASSLDRLGGADRYNEQFFGPGTRLTVL.